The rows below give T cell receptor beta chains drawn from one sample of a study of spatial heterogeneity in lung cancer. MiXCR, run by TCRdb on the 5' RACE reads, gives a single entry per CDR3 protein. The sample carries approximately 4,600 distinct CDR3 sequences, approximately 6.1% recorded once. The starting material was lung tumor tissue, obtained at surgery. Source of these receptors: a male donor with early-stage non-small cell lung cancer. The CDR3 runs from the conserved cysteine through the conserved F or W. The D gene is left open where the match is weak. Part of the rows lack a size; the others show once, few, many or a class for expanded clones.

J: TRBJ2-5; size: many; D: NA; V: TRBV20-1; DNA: TGCAGTGCTAATTCTATGGGGTACAGACCAGAGACCCAGTACTTC; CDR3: CSANSMGYRPETQYF
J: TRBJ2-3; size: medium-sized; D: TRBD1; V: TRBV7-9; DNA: TGTGCCAGCAGCGCGGGGACAGGGCCAGATACGCAGTATTTT; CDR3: CASSAGTGPDTQYF
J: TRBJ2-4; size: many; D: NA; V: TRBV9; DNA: TGTGCCAGCAGCCCTACAGGCCACGGGGCGGACATTCAGTACTTC; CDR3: CASSPTGHGADIQYF
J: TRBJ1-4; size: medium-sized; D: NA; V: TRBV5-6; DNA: TGTGCCAGCAGCTTGAGGGACTTTAATGAAAAACTGTTTTTT; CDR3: CASSLRDFNEKLFF
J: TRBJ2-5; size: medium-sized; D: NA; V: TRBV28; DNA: TGTGCCAGCGGGCGAGAGACCCAGTACTTC; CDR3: CASGRETQYF
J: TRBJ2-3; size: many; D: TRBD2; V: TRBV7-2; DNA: TGTGCCAGCAGCCGAAGCGGGGGGGCGTCAGATACGCAGTATTTT; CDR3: CASSRSGGASDTQYF
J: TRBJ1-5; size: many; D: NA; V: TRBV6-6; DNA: TGTGCCAGCAGTACCGGGGAGGGCGGAGGTCAGCCCCAGCATTTT; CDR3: CASSTGEGGGQPQHF
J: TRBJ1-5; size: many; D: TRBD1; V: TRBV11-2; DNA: TGTGCCAGCAGCTCCGGGACAGGGGGGTTACAGCCCCAGCATTTT; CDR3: CASSSGTGGLQPQHF
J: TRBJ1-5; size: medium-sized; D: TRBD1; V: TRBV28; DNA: TGTGCCAGCACCCCGGGATGGACAGGGGTCGATCAGCCCCAGCATTTT; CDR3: CASTPGWTGVDQPQHF
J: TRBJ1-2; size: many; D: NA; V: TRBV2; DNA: TGTGCCAGGAGACAGAGGGTAGGCTATGGCTACACCTTC; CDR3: CARRQRVGYGYTF
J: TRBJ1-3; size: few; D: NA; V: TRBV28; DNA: TGTGCCAGCAGGAAGGACAACTCTGGAAACACCATATATTTT; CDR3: CASRKDNSGNTIYF
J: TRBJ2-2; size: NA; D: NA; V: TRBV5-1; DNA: TGCGCCAGCAGCTCCGGGATAGGGAACACCGGGGAGCTGTTTTTT; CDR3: CASSSGIGNTGELFF
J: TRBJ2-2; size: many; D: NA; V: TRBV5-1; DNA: TGCGCCAGCAGCTTGACGACGTCCACCGGGGAGCTGTTTTTT; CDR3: CASSLTTSTGELFF
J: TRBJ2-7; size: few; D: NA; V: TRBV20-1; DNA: TGCAGTGCTAGGAGAGGGACTTACGAGCAGTACTTC; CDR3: CSARRGTYEQYF
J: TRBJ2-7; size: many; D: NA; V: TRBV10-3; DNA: TGTGCCATCAGTTACCGGGACGCAAACTACGAGCAGTACTTC; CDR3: CAISYRDANYEQYF
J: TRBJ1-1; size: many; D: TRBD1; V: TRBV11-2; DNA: TGTGCCAGCAGCTTAGATACAGGGGCAACTGAAGCTTTCTTT; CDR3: CASSLDTGATEAFF
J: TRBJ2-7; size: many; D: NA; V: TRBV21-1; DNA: TGTGCCAGCAGCAGACTAGCCTCGCGGCAGTACTTC; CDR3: CASSRLASRQYF
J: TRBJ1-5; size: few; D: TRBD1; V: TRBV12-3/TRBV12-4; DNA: TGTGCCAGCAGAATAGGACAGGGGCATCAGCCCCAGCATTTT; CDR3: CASRIGQGHQPQHF
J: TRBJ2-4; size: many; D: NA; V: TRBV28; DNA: TGTGCCAGCAGTTTCCAGGGGGGGAAAAACATTCAGTACTTC; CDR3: CASSFQGGKNIQYF
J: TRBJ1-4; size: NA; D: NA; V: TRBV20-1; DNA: TGCAGTGCCAATCCGGGACAAGATAATGAAAAACTGTTTTTT; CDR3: CSANPGQDNEKLFF
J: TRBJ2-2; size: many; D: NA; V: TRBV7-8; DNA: TGTGCCAGCAGCTCGCAGTCCACCGGGGAGCTGTTTTTT; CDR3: CASSSQSTGELFF
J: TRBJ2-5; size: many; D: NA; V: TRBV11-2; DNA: TGTGCCAGCAGCTTAGCTGGGAGCGGAGAGACCCAGTACTTC; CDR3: CASSLAGSGETQYF
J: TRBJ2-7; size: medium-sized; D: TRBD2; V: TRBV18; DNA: TGTGCCAGCACTGAAACGGGACTAGCGGGGGCCTCCGGGCAGCAGTACTTC; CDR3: CASTETGLAGASGQQYF
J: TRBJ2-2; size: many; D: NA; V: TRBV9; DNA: TGTGCCAGCAGCGTAGACCCGGGAAAGGCCGGGGAGCTGTTTTTT; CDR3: CASSVDPGKAGELFF
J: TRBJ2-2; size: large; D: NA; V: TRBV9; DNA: TGTGCCAGCAGCTCCCGGGGGCCCGGGGAGCTGTTTTTT; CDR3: CASSSRGPGELFF
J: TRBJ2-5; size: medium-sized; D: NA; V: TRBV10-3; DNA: TGTGCCATCAGTGGGACAGTCCAAGAGACCCAGTACTTC; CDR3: CAISGTVQETQYF
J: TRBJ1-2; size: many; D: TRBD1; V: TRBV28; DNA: TGTGCCAGTAGGACCGGGACAGAGAACTATGGCTACACCTTC; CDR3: CASRTGTENYGYTF
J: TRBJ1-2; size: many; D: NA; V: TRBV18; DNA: TGTGCCAGCTCTTCGGACGGTATACCCTATGGCTACACCTTC; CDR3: CASSSDGIPYGYTF
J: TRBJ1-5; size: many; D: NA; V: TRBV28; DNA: TGTGCCAGCAGTCTGAATCAGCCCCAGCATTTT; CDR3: CASSLNQPQHF
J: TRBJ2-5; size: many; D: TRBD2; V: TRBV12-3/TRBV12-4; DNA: TGTGCCAGCAGACGAACTAGCGGGGCACAAGAGACCCAGTACTTC; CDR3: CASRRTSGAQETQYF
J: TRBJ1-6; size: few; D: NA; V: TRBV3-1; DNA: TGTGCCAGCAGCCAAGATAAGGGAAGGGCTTCACCCCTCCACTTT; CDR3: CASSQDKGRASPLHF
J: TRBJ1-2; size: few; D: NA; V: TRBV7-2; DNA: TGTGCCAGCAGCTTAAATCCCTATGGCTACACCTTC; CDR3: CASSLNPYGYTF
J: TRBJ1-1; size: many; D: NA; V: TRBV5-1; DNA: TGCGCCAGCAGCGGGGGAGCAGACACTGAAGCTTTCTTT; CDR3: CASSGGADTEAFF
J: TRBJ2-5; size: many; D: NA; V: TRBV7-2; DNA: TGTGCCAGCAGCCTTACCCAGCAAGAGACCCAGTACTTC; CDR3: CASSLTQQETQYF
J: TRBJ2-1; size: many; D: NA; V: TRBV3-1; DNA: TGTGCCAGCAGCCACCGACGCTACAATGAGCAGTTCTTC; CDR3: CASSHRRYNEQFF
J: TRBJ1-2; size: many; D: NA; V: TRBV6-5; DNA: TGTGCCAGCAGTTACTCAGGGGGGCTCTTCGGTGGCTACACCTTC; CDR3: CASSYSGGLFGGYTF
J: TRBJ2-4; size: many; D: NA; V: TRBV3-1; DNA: TGTGCCAGCAGCCAAGCGGGGAGTCCCGCCAAAAACATTCAGTACTTC; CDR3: CASSQAGSPAKNIQYF
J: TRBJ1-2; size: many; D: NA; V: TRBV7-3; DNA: TGTGCCAGCAGCTTAACAGTAGGGGCTAACTATGGCTACACCTTC; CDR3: CASSLTVGANYGYTF
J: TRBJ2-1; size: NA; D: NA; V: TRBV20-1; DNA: TGCAGTGCCACGTGGAGGGGGGCTCCCTACAATGAGCAGTTCTTC; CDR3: CSATWRGAPYNEQFF
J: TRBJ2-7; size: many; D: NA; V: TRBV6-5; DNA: TGTGCCAGCAGTTCGGGGCAGGGTTTCTCCTACGAGCAGTACTTC; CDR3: CASSSGQGFSYEQYF
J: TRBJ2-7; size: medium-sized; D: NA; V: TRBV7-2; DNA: TGTGCCAGCAGCTTAGCGCCGGGGGTAACCTACGAGCAGTACTTC; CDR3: CASSLAPGVTYEQYF
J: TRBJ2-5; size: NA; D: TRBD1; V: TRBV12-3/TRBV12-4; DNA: TGTGCCAGCAGTTTAGAGACAGGGCGTGAGACCCAGTACTTC; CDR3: CASSLETGRETQYF
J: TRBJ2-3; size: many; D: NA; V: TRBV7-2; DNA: TGTGCCAGCAGCCAAGATTTCACAGATACGCAGTATTTT; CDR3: CASSQDFTDTQYF
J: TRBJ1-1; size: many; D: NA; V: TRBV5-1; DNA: TGCGCCAGCAGCTTGAGTAGGGCGAACACTGAAGCTTTCTTT; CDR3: CASSLSRANTEAFF
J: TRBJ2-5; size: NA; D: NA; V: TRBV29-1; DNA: TGCAGCGTCCAATCGGGGGCCGGAGGGACCCAGTACTTC; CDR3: CSVQSGAGGTQYF
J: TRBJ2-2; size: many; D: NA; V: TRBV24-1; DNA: TGTGCCACCAGTAGTCCGACTTTGAACACCGGGGAGCTGTTTTTT; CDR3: CATSSPTLNTGELFF
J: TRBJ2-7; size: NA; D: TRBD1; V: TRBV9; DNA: TGTGCCAGCAGCGGGGACAGCTCCTACGAGCAGTACTTC; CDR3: CASSGDSSYEQYF
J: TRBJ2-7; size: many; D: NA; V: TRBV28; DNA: TGTGCCAGCAGCCCCCACCAGTCCTACGAGCAGTACTTC; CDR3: CASSPHQSYEQYF
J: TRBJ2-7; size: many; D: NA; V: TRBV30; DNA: TGTGCCTGGACCCCCGGGACATTCTCCTACGAGCAGTACTTC; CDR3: CAWTPGTFSYEQYF
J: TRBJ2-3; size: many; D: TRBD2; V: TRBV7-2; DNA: TGTGCCAGCAGCACCGTAGCGGGGGCTCGCACAGATACGCAGTATTTT; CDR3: CASSTVAGARTDTQYF
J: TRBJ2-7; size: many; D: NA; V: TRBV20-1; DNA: TGCAGTGCTGCCCCCGGGACCCTCTACGAGCAGTACTTC; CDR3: CSAAPGTLYEQYF
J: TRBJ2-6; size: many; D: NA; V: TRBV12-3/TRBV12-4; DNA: TGTGCCAGCAGTTTAGCTGGCTCTGGGGCCAACGTCCTGACTTTC; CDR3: CASSLAGSGANVLTF
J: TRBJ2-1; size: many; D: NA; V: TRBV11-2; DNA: TGTGCCAGCAGCTTAAGGGTGGGACCTCCTTCCTCCTACAATGAGCAGTTCTTC; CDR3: CASSLRVGPPSSYNEQFF
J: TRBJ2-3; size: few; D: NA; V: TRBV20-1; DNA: TGCAGTGCTAGAGATCGAGAGTTTAGCACAGATACGCAGTATTTT; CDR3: CSARDREFSTDTQYF
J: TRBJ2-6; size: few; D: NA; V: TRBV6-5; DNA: TGTGCCAGCAGTAAAACGGGACACTGGGCCAACGTCCTGACTTTC; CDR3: CASSKTGHWANVLTF
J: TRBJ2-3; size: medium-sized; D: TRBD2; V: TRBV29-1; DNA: TGCAGCGTCGCCACTAGCGCCCCCACAGATACGCAGTATTTT; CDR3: CSVATSAPTDTQYF
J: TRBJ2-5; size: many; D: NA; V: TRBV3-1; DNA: TGTGCCAGCAGCCAAGGAAGCCAAGAGACCCAGTACTTC; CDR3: CASSQGSQETQYF
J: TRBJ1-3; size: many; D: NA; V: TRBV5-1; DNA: TGCGCCAGCAGCCCCAGACTCTCTGGAAACACCATATATTTT; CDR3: CASSPRLSGNTIYF
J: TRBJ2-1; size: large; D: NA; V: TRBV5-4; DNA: TGTGCCAGCAGCTTGGCCGTCGGGGGACCTCAACATGAGCAGTTCTTC; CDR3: CASSLAVGGPQHEQFF
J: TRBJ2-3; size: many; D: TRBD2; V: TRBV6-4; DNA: TGTGCCAGCAGTGAAGCGGGGGGCACAGATACGCAGTATTTT; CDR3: CASSEAGGTDTQYF